The clone carrying this TCR beta chain was picked up a small number of times. Its antigen is as yet unknown. Healthy Caucasians from Russia aged about 6 to 100 served as donors. Isolating PBMCs gave at least 6.5 million of these cells per sample. The authors ran a second PCR of about 6 to 11 cycles using a sample-barcoded 5' primer and a J-beta primer mix. Through a template-switch adaptor with 12 random nucleotides, each cDNA molecule received a tag. MiXCR, run by TCRdb on the 5' RACE reads, gives a single entry per CDR3 protein. The sample lists about 400,000 distinct CDR3 sequences; about 49% were seen once. The sample belongs to a study of blood T cells in healthy people across ages. Whole-study results and caveats: Diversity estimates from one million T cells were considered underestimates.

Input material: blood. This clonotype was obtained from a man in his fifties or sixties in good health.

The CDR3 spells CSARDGVASYNEQFF. In DNA form, the CDR3 reads TGCAGTGCTAGAGATGGAGTAGCGTCATACAATGAGCAGTTCTTC. The chain recombines TRBV20-1 with TRBJ2-1; a weak D match, TRBD2 (5 bases). This CDR3 contains 15 residues. Germline loops: CDR1 DFQATT, CDR2 SNEGSKA (reference sequence). Trimming removed 0 bases at V and 4 bases at J, with 13 bases between.